The 15 T cell receptor beta chains given below trace back to one sample, sequenced in a study of graft-versus-host responses after intestinal transplantation. Graft samples were processed, releasing intraepithelial and lamina propria lymphocytes. Clones were read by immunoSEQ multiplex PCR, and TCRdb kept only the in-frame ones, dropping some. The repertoire includes around 35,000 clones, about 90% of them detected once, and approximately 19% sits in the top ten. The sequencing here drew on ileum tissue, taken 200 to 210 days after intestinal transplant. Source of these receptors: a human patient who received an intestinal transplant, so some T cells may come from the graft donor.

This chain connects TRBV6-1 to TRBJ2-1; 7 bases align to TRBD2. Germline loops: CDR1 MNHNS, CDR2 SASEGT. This CDR3 has 15 residues. V lost 8 bases and J lost 7; bases outside the gene matches: 14. The DNA for the CDR3 is TGTGCCAGCGGGAGCTACACGGGAGGTAGGAATGAGCAGTTCTTC. It specifies CASGSYTGGRNEQFF.

V is TRBV6-6 and J is TRBJ2-5, with D perhaps TRBD1 or TRBD2 (5 bases each). The V gene's germline CDR1 is MNHNY and CDR2 SVGAGI (reference sequence). Trimming removed 5 bases from V and 7 bases from J, with 14 bases in between. The CDR3 covers 13 residues. CDR3: CASSPPGPGTQYF. In DNA form, the CDR3 reads TGTGCCAGCAGTCCCCCGGGGCCGGGGACCCAGTACTTC.

The CDR3 bases are TGTGTCGGCCGCGGGGGGAACACTGAAGCTTTCTTT. It yields the protein CVGRGGNTEAFF. The chain has TRBV6-1 and TRBJ1-1, with D maybe TRBD1 (5 bases). Germline CDR1 reads MNHNS; CDR2 reads SASEGT. CDR3 length equals 12 residues.

This clone occurred a few times. The V and J genes are TRBV10-3 and TRBJ2-7; weak D call: TRBD2 (5 bases). Between the trimmed V and J ends, which lost 10 bases and 6 bases, there was a span of 25 bases. Germline lookup yields CDR1 ENHRY and CDR2 SYGVKD. The CDR3 sequence is 15 residues long. CDR3 in amino acids: CATSEGTVRLSEQYF. The CDR3 nucleotides read TGTGCCACTAGTGAGGGAACAGTCCGTTTGAGCGAGCAGTACTTC.

The rearrangement links TRBV4-2 to TRBJ2-3; TRBD2 agrees at 14 bases. The CDR3 extends over 16 amino acids. In germline, CDR1 is LGHNA, CDR2 YNFKEQ. V lost 4 bases to trimming and J lost 6 bases; unmatched junction nucleotides: 6. CDR3 nucleotides: TGTGCCAGCAGCCCTGGACTAGCGGGAGGATCGGATACGCAGTATTTT. Its protein product is CASSPGLAGGSDTQYF.

In its sample, this clone was seen once. The chain joins TRBV5-1 to TRBJ2-7, with D tentatively TRBD1 or TRBD2 (5 bases each). The CDR3 length is 14 residues. CDR1 and CDR2 (germline): SGHRS, YFSETQ. The germline V and J ends were trimmed by 5 bases and 0 bases, with 12 bases remaining between them. The CDR3 DNA is TGCGCCAGCAGTATCGGGACGGCCTCCTACGAGCAGTACTTC. Its translation is CASSIGTASYEQYF.

Worth noting for this clone: An end of the junction differs from the germline gene, which may be a read error. The J gene is TRBJ1-2, the V gene TRBV18; unclear D gene. The germline gives CDR1 KGHSH, CDR2 LQKENI. The CDR3 has 15 amino acids. CDR3 coding DNA: TGTGCCAGCACACCGACTCCACCCTCTAACTATGGCTACACCTTC. It yields the protein CASTPTPPSNYGYTF.

The chain employs TRBV7-9 and TRBJ1-4; 7 positions match TRBD1. CDR3 length equals 14 residues. CDR1 is SEHNR and CDR2 is FQNEAQ in the germline V gene (reference sequence). V gave up 5 bases and J gave up 4 bases; unmatched junction bases: 4. CDR3 residues: CASSPGGYNEKLFF. CDR3 bases: TGTGCCAGCAGCCCAGGGGGTTATAATGAAAAACTGTTTTTT.

V gene TRBV4-2 combines with J gene TRBJ2-1, with D perhaps TRBD1 (5 bases). The CDR3 has 16 residues. Trimming stripped 0 bases from V and 2 bases from J, with 11 bases between. Germline CDR1 and CDR2: LGHNA and YNFKEQ. The CDR3 coding sequence is TGTGCCAGCAGCCAAGATCTTGGACAAACCTACAATGAGCAGTTCTTC. Translated, it gives CASSQDLGQTYNEQFF.

This clone was observed once. The chain links TRBV2 to TRBJ1-2; TRBD1 matches 7 bases. V shed 1 base and J 5 bases; nucleotides not matched to a gene: 10. There are 16 residues in the CDR3. In germline, CDR1 is SNHLY, CDR2 FYNNEI. The CDR3 DNA follows: TGTGCCAGCAGTGAAGATGACAGGGAGCTACCTTATGGCTACACCTTC. Translated, it gives CASSEDDRELPYGYTF.

V is TRBV6-1 and J is TRBJ1-1, with 8 bases fitting TRBD1. This CDR3 has 14 amino acids. V lost 3 bases to trimming and J lost 1 base; unmatched junction nucleotides: 1. The V gene's germline CDR1 is MNHNS and CDR2 SASEGT. CDR3 nucleotides: TGTGCCAGCAGTGACACAGGGGGGAACACTGAAGCTTTCTTT. It is translated as CASSDTGGNTEAFF.

The sample holds a few counts of this clone. The chain employs TRBV7-3 and TRBJ2-7, with D perhaps TRBD2 (6 bases). The CDR3 loop spans 11 amino acids. The ends were cut back, 4 bases at V and 7 bases at J, with 8 bases in the middle. The germline V gene has CDR1 SGHTA and CDR2 FQGTGA. The CDR3 protein is CASSSGGEQYF. The CDR3 DNA reads TGTGCCAGCAGCTCCGGGGGAGAGCAGTACTTC.

The chain uses TRBV7-8 and TRBJ1-2; D unclear. Germline CDR1 SGHVS, CDR2 FQNEAQ. The length of the CDR3 is 15 residues. Trimming took off 0 bases at V and 3 bases at J, with 11 bases between the two ends. DNA for the CDR3: TGTGCCAGCAGCTTAGCCGGACGGGTTTACTATGGCTACACCTTC. Its translation: CASSLAGRVYYGYTF.

This clone was observed a single time. The chain joins TRBV19 to TRBJ1-2; 7 positions match TRBD1. CDR1 and CDR2 (germline): LNHDA, SQIVND (reference sequence). This CDR3 region has 14 residues. With V trimmed by 6 bases and J by 2 bases, 6 bases remained unmatched. The CDR3 DNA sequence: TGTGCCAGTAGACCGGGACAGCCAAACTATGGCTACACCTTC. Its protein is CASRPGQPNYGYTF.

CDR3 sequence (DNA): TGTGCCAGCAGTCCCCTGACTGGCAGCTCCTACAATGAGCAGTTCTTC. Its protein is CASSPLTGSSYNEQFF. The V and J genes are TRBV27 and TRBJ2-1; D is undetermined. Trimming pared 5 bases from V and 0 bases from J, leaving 14 bases between. This CDR3 is 16 amino acids long. CDR1 is MNHEY, CDR2 SMNVEV, per germline (reference sequence).